These 17 T cell receptor beta chains came from one sample sequenced in a study of identical twins. TCRdb reanalysed the 5' RACE reads using MiXCR and keeps one entry per CDR3 protein. The data show 700,000 or so distinct CDR3 sequences, with approximately 9% seen just once and approximately 0.89% held by the top ten. These same data were also listed under a study on yellow fever vaccine responses in identical twins.

The sequencing sample was made of PBMCs. These receptors were taken from a woman between 18 and 30 years old in good health.

This chain links TRBV5-1 with TRBJ2-7; D might be TRBD1 (6 bases). The V and J ends lost 1 base and 4 bases respectively, with 15 bases between them. The CDR3 contains 15 residues. Germline V gene sequence: CDR1 SGHRS, CDR2 YFSETQ. CDR3 amino acids: CASSLQGPPAYEQYF. Here the CDR3 DNA reads TGCGCCAGCAGCTTGCAGGGGCCCCCGGCATACGAGCAGTACTTC.

This clonotype was seen repeatedly, ten times or more. The chain joins TRBV5-1 to TRBJ2-1; possible D gene TRBD2, 5 bases. V was shortened by 4 bases and J by 8 bases, with 19 bases between the two germline ends. Germline CDR1 is SGHRS and CDR2 is YFSETQ. The CDR3 has 15 amino acids. The CDR3 bases are TGCGCCAGCAGCGTAACTAGTTTAGGCAGCCATGAGCAGTTCTTC. Residues: CASSVTSLGSHEQFF.

There are a few counts of this clonotype. The chain recombines TRBV7-8 with TRBJ2-7, with no clear D. The CDR3 is 15 residues long. Germline V lookup: CDR1 SGHVS, CDR2 FQNEAQ. Trimming removed 2 bases at V and 3 bases at J, with 14 bases between. CDR3: CASSLIPSLGYEQYF. For the CDR3, the DNA is TGTGCCAGCAGCTTAATCCCCTCCCTGGGCTACGAGCAGTACTTC.

This chain links TRBV2 with TRBJ2-2; D is possibly TRBD2 (6 bases). Germline V lookup: CDR1 SNHLY, CDR2 FYNNEI. The CDR3 contains 16 residues. Trimming took off 8 bases at V and 4 bases at J, with 20 bases between the two ends. The CDR3 spells CASGEDIGAFTGELFF. The CDR3 bases are TGTGCCAGCGGGGAGGATATAGGGGCGTTCACCGGGGAGCTGTTTTTT. Full variable domain (outside the CDR3, taken from reference TRBV2 and TRBJ2-2): EPEVTQTPSHQVTQMGQEVILRCVPISNHLYFYWYRQILGQKVEFLVSFYNNEISEKSEIFDDQFSVERPDGSNFTLKIRSTKLEDSAMYFCASGEDIGAFTGELFFGEGSRLTVL.

In its sample, this clonotype was seen a few times. CDR3: CSARQPSGSGLGQNIQYF. CDR3 nucleotides: TGCAGTGCTAGACAGCCTAGCGGGAGTGGGCTTGGTCAAAACATTCAGTACTTC. V and J are TRBV20-1 and TRBJ2-4, with 10 bases matching TRBD2. The CDR3 sequence is 18 residues long. Germline CDR1 is DFQATT and CDR2 is SNEGSKA (reference sequence). V shed 2 bases, J shed 5 bases, and the junction held 15 bases outside the gene matches.

This clonotype has only a few counts. The rearrangement joins TRBV5-1 to TRBJ2-7, with 9 positions matching TRBD1. Germline trimming cut 0 bases from V and 5 bases from J; bases unmatched to any gene: 6. The CDR3 consists of 15 residues. The germline CDR1 and CDR2 sequences are SGHRS and YFSETQ. Here the CDR3 reads CASSLVGQGVDEQYF. CDR3 nucleotides: TGCGCCAGCAGCTTGGTGGGACAGGGAGTCGACGAGCAGTACTTC.

This clonotype occurred many times. This chain connects TRBV11-3 to TRBJ2-1, with D unclear. This CDR3 comprises 13 residues. Germline V gene sequence: CDR1 SGHNT, CDR2 YENEEA. Trimming took off 5 bases at V and 7 bases at J, with 12 bases between the two ends. CDR3 nucleotides: TGTGCCAGCAGCCCCACGGTGGGGAATGAGCAGTTCTTC. Encoded protein: CASSPTVGNEQFF.

The rearrangement uses TRBV20-1 and TRBJ2-1; D is perhaps TRBD2 (7 bases). V shed 2 bases and J shed 2 bases, with 16 bases lying between them. The germline CDR1 and CDR2 sequences are DFQATT and SNEGSKA (reference sequence). The CDR3 covers 16 residues. The DNA for the CDR3 is TGCAGTGCTAGAAATGAAGGGGGGGGAACCTACAATGAGCAGTTCTTC. Translation gives CSARNEGGGTYNEQFF.

Only a few counts were recorded for this clonotype. This chain connects TRBV20-1 to TRBJ2-1; 15 bases are shared with TRBD2. The CDR3 sequence is 16 residues long. After removal of 5 bases from V and 8 bases from J, the junction contained 10 bases not matched to a gene. The germline gives CDR1 DFQATT, CDR2 SNEGSKA (reference sequence). The CDR3 is CSAGPGLAGGRDEQFF. The CDR3 coding sequence is TGCAGTGCTGGACCGGGACTAGCGGGAGGTCGGGATGAGCAGTTCTTC.

This clonotype has a handful of counts. A junction end diverges from the germline sequence, so it may reflect a read error. The gene calls are TRBV9 and TRBJ2-1; D is unresolved. The CDR3 has 12 amino acids. The germline V gene has CDR1 SGDLS and CDR2 YYNGEE. In DNA form, the CDR3 reads TGTGCCAGCAGCGGGAAGCCCTTGGGTATGATCTTC. It translates to CASSGKPLGMIF. The variable domain in full, with the rest retrieved from reference TRBV9 and TRBJ2-1, is DSGVTQTPKHLITATGQRVTLRCSPRSGDLSVYWYQQSLDQGLQFLIQYYNGEERAKGNILERFSAQQFPDLHSELNLSSLELGDSALYFCASSGKPLGMIFGPGTRLTVL.

This clonotype was detected only a few times. CDR3 loop: CASSLSPSGRETQYF. The CDR3 DNA reads as TGTGCCAGCAGCTTATCACCTAGCGGGAGGGAGACCCAGTACTTC. The genes are TRBV7-8 and TRBJ2-5, with 11 nucleotides matching TRBD2. Germline CDR1 and CDR2: SGHVS and FQNEAQ. V was pared by 2 bases and J by 5 bases, with 4 bases of the junction left unmatched. This CDR3 is 15 amino acids long.

This clonotype was seen repeatedly, ten times or more. This chain joins TRBV14 and TRBJ2-1, with a tentative D call TRBD1 (5 bases). This CDR3 contains 12 residues. Germline V lookup: CDR1 SGHDN, CDR2 FVKESK. Deletions cut 1 base from V and 12 bases from J, with 10 bases between. DNA for the CDR3: TGTGCCAGCAGCCAAGCAGGGAAACGGCAGTTCTTC. Translation gives CASSQAGKRQFF.

The rearrangement joins TRBV20-1 to TRBJ2-3, with TRBD2 identical over 11 bases. Germline V gene data show CDR1 as DFQATT and CDR2 as SNEGSKA (reference sequence). Losses at the gene ends were 0 bases for V and 7 bases for J; bases not matched to a gene: 3. The CDR3 consists of 14 residues. For the CDR3, the DNA is TGCAGTGCTAGAGAGACTAGCGGGGTATATACGCAGTATTTT. Its protein is CSARETSGVYTQYF.

The chain carries TRBV6-1 and TRBJ2-3, with 7 bases fitting TRBD2. There are 16 residues in the CDR3. Looked up from germline, CDR1 is MNHNS and CDR2 is SASEGT. With 8 bases clipped from V and 0 bases from J, the junction kept 11 bases outside the gene matches. The CDR3 loop reads CASHNAGDRSTDTQYF. Written as DNA, the CDR3 is TGTGCCAGCCACAACGCGGGGGATCGAAGCACAGATACGCAGTATTTT.

This clonotype was recorded at least ten times. The V call is TRBV5-1, the J call TRBJ2-5; weak D call: TRBD1 (5 bases). Germline assignment: CDR1 SGHRS and CDR2 YFSETQ. The CDR3 spans 14 residues. V was pared by 2 bases and J by 5 bases, with 13 bases between. CDR3 loop: CASSFSTPGETQYF. The CDR3, as DNA: TGCGCCAGCAGCTTTTCCACTCCAGGGGAGACCCAGTACTTC.

The table lists this clonotype with a few counts. In DNA form, the CDR3 reads TGTGCCAGCAGTTTAGCGAGCAGGGCGCGGTACGAGCAGTACTTC. It yields the protein CASSLASRARYEQYF. The chain has TRBV12-3 or TRBV12-4 and TRBJ2-7; TRBD1 is a possible D gene (5 bases). V was pared by 0 bases and J by 4 bases, with 13 bases between. This CDR3 is 15 amino acids long.

The chain couples TRBV5-6 to TRBJ2-7; TRBD1 agrees at 7 bases. This CDR3 is built from 15 residues. V lost 5 bases and J lost 0; bases outside the gene matches: 8. CDR1 is SGHDT, CDR2 YYEEEE, per germline. The CDR3 coding sequence is TGTGCCAGCAGTGCACAGGGGCCGAGCTCCTACGAGCAGTACTTC. This gives the protein CASSAQGPSSYEQYF.